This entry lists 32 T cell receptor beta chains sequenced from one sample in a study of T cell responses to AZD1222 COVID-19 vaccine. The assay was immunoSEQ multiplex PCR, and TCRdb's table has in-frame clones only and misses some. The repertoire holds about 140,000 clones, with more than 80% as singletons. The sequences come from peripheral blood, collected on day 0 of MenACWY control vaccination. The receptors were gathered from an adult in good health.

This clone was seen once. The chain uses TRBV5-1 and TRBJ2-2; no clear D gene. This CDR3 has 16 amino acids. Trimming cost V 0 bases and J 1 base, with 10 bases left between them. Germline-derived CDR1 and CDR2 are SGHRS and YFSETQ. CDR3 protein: CASSLGLGENTGELFF. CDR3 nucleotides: TGCGCCAGCAGCTTGGGCCTTGGGGAGAACACCGGGGAGCTGTTTTTT. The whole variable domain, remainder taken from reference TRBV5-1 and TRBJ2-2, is KAGVTQTPRYLIKTRGQQVTLSCSPISGHRSVSWYQQTPGQGLQFLFEYFSETQRNKGNFPGRFSGRQFSNSRSEMNVSTLELGDSALYLCASSLGLGENTGELFFGEGSRLTVL.

The CDR3 loop is CASSLGAYDPGKLFF. In DNA, the CDR3 is TGTGCCAGCAGCTTAGGCGCGTATGATCCGGGAAAACTGTTTTTT. The rearrangement joins TRBV7-2 to TRBJ1-4; no firm D call. The CDR3 totals 15 residues. V gave up 1 base and J gave up 10 bases, with 16 bases separating them. The V gene's germline CDR1 is SGHTA and CDR2 FQGNSA.

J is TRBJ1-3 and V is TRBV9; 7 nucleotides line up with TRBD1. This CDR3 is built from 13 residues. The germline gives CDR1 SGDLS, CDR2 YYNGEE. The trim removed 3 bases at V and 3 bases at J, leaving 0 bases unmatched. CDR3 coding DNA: TGTGCCAGCAGCGGGACAGGTGGAAACACCATATATTTT. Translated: CASSGTGGNTIYF.

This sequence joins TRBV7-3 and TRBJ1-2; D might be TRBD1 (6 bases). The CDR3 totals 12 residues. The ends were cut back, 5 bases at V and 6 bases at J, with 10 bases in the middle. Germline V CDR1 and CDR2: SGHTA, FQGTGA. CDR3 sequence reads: CASSGPGDGYTF. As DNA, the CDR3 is TGTGCCAGCAGCGGACCAGGGGATGGCTACACCTTC.

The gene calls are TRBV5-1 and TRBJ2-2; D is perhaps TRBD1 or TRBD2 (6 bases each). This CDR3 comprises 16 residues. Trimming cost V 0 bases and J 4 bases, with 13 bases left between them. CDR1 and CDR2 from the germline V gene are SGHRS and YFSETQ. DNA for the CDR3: TGCGCCAGCAGCTTGGCCGGGGGCGACGGCACCGGGGAGCTGTTTTTT. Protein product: CASSLAGGDGTGELFF.

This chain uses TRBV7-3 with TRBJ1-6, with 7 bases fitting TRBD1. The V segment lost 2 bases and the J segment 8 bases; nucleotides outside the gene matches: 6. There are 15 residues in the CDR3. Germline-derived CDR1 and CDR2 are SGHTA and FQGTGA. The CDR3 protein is CASSLLGQGDSPLHF. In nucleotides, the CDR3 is TGTGCCAGCAGCTTATTGGGGCAGGGGGATTCACCCCTCCACTTT.

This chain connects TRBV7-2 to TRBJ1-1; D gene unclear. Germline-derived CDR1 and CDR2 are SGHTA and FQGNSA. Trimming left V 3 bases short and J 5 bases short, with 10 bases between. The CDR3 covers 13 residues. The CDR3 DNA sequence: TGTGCCAGCAGCTTTGGGGTTCGGACTGAAGCTTTCTTT. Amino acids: CASSFGVRTEAFF. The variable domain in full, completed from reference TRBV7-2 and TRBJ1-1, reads GAGVSQSPSNKVTEKGKDVELRCDPISGHTALYWYRQSLGQGLEFLIYFQGNSAPDKSGLPSDRFSAERTGGSVSTLTIQRTQQEDSAVYLCASSFGVRTEAFFGQGTRLTVV.

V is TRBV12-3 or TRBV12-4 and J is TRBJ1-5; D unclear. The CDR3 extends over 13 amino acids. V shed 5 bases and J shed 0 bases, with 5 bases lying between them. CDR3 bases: TGTGCCAGCAGTGAAAATAGCAATCAGCCCCAGCATTTT. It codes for CASSENSNQPQHF.

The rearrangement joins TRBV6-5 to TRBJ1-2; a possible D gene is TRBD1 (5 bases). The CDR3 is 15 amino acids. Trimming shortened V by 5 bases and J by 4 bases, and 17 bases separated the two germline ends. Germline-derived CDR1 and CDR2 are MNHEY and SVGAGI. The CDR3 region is CASSTVDDRLYGYTF. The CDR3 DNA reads TGTGCCAGCAGTACCGTCGACGACAGACTCTATGGCTACACCTTC.

The CDR3 sequence: CASSLQDGRSGNTIYF. The CDR3 nucleotides are TGTGCCAGCAGCTTACAAGATGGGCGCTCTGGAAACACCATATATTTT. The chain recombines TRBV7-9 with TRBJ1-3; no reliable D call. Between the trimmed V and J ends, which lost 2 bases and 0 bases, there was a span of 11 bases. Germline CDR1 reads SEHNR; CDR2 reads FQNEAQ (reference sequence). The CDR3 runs 16 residues.

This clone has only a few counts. The DNA of the CDR3 is TGTGCCAGCAGTGCCGCCGCGGCAGGCCAGCCCCAGCATTTT. Translating it yields CASSAAAAGQPQHF. This chain joins TRBV2 and TRBJ1-5; D is undetermined. Germline V CDR1 and CDR2: SNHLY, FYNNEI. The CDR3 contains 14 residues. V was pared by 4 bases and J by 7 bases, with 14 bases between.

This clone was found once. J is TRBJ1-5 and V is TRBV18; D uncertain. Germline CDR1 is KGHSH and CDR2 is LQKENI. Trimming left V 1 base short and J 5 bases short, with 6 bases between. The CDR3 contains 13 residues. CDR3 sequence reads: CASSPQSDQPQHF. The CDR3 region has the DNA TGTGCCAGCTCACCACAGTCCGATCAGCCCCAGCATTTT.

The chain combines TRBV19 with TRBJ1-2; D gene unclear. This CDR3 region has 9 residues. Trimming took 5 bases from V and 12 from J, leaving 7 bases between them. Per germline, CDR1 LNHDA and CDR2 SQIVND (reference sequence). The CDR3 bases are TGTGCCAGTAGTCCCCCCAACACCTTC. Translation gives CASSPPNTF. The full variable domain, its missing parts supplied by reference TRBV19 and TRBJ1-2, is DGGITQSPKYLFRKEGQNVTLSCEQNLNHDAMYWYRQDPGQGLRLIYYSQIVNDFQKGDIAEGYSVSREKKESFPLTVTSAQKNPTAFYLCASSPPNTFGSGTRLTVV.

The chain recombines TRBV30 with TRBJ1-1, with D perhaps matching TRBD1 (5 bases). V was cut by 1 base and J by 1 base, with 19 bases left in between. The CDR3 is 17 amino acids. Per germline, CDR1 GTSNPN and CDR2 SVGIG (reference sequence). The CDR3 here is CAWSAPKRSDKNTEAFF. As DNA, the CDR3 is TGTGCCTGGAGTGCGCCGAAGCGCTCGGACAAGAACACTGAAGCTTTCTTT.

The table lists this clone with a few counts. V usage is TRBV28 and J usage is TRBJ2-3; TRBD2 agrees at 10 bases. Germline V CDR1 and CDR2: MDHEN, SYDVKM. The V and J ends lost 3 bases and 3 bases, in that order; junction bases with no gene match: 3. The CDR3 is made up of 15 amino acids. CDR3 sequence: CASSFPSGSTDTQYF. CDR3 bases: TGTGCCAGCAGTTTCCCTAGCGGGAGTACAGATACGCAGTATTTT.

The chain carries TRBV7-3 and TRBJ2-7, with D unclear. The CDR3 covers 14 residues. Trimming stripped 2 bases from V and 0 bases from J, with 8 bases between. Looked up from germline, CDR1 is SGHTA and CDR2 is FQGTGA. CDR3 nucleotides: TGTGCCAGCAGCTTACGAGGCGGCTCCTACGAGCAGTACTTC. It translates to CASSLRGGSYEQYF.

CDR3 amino acids: CASSSPLYRGAEAFF. CDR3 DNA sequence: TGTGCCAGCAGCTCCCCTTTATATCGGGGTGCTGAAGCTTTCTTT. This sequence joins TRBV11-2 and TRBJ1-1; D is undetermined. V was clipped by 4 bases and J by 6 bases, with 18 bases between them. The CDR3 loop spans 15 amino acids. In germline, CDR1 is SGHAT, CDR2 FQNNGV.

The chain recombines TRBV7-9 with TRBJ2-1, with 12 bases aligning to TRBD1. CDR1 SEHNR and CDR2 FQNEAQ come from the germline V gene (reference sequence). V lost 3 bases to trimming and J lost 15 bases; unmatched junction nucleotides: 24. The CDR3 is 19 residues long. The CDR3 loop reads CASSFGLSSGTGGSLRGFF. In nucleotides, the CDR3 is TGTGCCAGCAGCTTTGGTCTTTCGAGCGGGACAGGGGGCTCGCTCAGAGGGTTCTTC.

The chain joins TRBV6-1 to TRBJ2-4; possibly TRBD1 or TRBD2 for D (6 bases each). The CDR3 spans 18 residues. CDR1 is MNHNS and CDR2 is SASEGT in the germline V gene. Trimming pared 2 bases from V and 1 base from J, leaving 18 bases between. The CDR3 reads CASSEFFGGPSAKNIQYF. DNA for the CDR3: TGTGCCAGCAGTGAATTTTTTGGGGGGCCCTCTGCCAAAAACATTCAGTACTTC.

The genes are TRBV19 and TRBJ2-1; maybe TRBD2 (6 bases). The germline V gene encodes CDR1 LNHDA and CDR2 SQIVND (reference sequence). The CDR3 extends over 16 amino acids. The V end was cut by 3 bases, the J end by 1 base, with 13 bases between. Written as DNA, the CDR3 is TGTGCCAGTAGTATTATGGCGGGGCCATCCTACAATGAGCAGTTCTTC. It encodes CASSIMAGPSYNEQFF.

The CDR3 sequence is CASSPDGYEQYF. The CDR3 bases are TGTGCCAGCAGCCCTGACGGCTACGAGCAGTACTTC. V usage is TRBV7-9 and J usage is TRBJ2-7; D unclear. The CDR3 totals 12 residues. CDR1 is SEHNR, CDR2 FQNEAQ, per germline (reference sequence). V shed 5 bases and J shed 3 bases, with 8 bases lying between them. Full variable domain (missing parts from reference TRBV7-9 and TRBJ2-7): DTGVSQNPRHKITKRGQNVTFRCDPISEHNRLYWYRQTLGQGPEFLTYFQNEAQLEKSRLLSDRFSAERPKGSFSTLEIQRTEQGDSAMYLCASSPDGYEQYFGPGTRLTVT.

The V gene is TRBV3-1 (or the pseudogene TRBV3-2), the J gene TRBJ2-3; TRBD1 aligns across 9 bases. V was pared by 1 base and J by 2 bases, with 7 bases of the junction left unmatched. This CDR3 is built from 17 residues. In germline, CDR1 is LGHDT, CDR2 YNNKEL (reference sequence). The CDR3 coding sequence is TGTGCCAGCAGCCAAGGAGGGACAGGGCGACTCACAGATACGCAGTATTTT. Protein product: CASSQGGTGRLTDTQYF.

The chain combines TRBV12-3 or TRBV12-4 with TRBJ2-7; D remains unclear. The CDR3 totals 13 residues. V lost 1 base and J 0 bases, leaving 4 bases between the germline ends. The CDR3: CASSLGPSYEQYF. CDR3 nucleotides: TGTGCCAGCAGTTTAGGACCCTCCTACGAGCAGTACTTC.

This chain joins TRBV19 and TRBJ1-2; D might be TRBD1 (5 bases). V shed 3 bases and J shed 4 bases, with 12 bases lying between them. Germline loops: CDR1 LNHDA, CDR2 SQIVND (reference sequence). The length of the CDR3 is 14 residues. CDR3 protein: CASSMGQTSYGYTF. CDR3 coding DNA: TGTGCCAGTAGTATGGGGCAGACCTCCTATGGCTACACCTTC.

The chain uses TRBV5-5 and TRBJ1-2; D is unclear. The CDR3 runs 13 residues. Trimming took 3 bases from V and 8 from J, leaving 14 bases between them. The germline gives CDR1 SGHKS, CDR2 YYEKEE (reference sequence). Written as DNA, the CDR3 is TGTGCCAGCAGCTCCGGACCAAATTGGGGCTACACCTTC. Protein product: CASSSGPNWGYTF.

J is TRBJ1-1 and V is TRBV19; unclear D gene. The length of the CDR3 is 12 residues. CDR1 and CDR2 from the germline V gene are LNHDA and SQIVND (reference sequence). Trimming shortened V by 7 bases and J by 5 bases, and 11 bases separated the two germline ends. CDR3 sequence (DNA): TGTGCCAGTACCCTCGGAGGTACTGAAGCTTTCTTT. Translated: CASTLGGTEAFF.

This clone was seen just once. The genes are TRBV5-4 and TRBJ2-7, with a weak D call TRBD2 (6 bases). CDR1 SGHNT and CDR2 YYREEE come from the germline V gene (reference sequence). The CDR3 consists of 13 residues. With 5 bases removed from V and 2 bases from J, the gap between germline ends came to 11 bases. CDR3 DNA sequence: TGTGCCAGCAGTCCATGGGGGGCCTACGAGCAGTACTTC. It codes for CASSPWGAYEQYF.

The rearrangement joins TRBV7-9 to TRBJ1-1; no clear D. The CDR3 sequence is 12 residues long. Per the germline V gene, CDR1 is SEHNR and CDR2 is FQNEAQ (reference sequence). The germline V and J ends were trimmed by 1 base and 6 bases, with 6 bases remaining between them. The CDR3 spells CASSLESSEAFF. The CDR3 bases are TGTGCCAGCAGCTTAGAAAGTTCTGAAGCTTTCTTT.

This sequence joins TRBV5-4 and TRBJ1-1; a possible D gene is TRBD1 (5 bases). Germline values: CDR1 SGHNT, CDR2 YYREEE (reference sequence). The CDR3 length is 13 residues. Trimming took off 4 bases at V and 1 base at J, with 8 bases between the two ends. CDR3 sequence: CASSRTQNTEAFF. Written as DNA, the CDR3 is TGTGCCAGCAGCCGGACACAGAACACTGAAGCTTTCTTT.

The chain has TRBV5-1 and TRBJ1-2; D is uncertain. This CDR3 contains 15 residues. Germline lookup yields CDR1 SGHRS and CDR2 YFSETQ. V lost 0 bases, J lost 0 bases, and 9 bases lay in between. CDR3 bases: TGCGCCAGCAGCTTGGGTCCGGATGCTAACTATGGCTACACCTTC. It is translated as CASSLGPDANYGYTF.

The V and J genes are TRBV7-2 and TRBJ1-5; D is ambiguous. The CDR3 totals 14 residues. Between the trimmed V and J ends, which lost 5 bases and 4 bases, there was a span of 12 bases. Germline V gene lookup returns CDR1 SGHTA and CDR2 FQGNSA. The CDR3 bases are TGTGCCAGCAGCCCCTTGGGTCAGAATCAGCCCCAGCATTTT. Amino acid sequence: CASSPLGQNQPQHF.

CDR3: CASSHADILDGYTF. The CDR3 DNA follows: TGCGCCAGCAGCCACGCGGACATTTTAGATGGCTACACCTTC. This chain connects TRBV4-3 to TRBJ1-2; possible D gene TRBD1, 5 bases. The CDR3 is 14 residues long. In germline, CDR1 is LGHNA, CDR2 YSLEER. V was pared by 3 bases and J by 6 bases, with 14 bases between.